Presented here are 18 T cell receptor beta chains from one specimen sequenced in a study of blood T cell repertoires in COVID-19. Method: immunoSEQ multiplex PCR; TCRdb's copy keeps in-frame clones and lacks some. The sample records roughly 120,000 clones, around 85% being singletons. Specimen: peripheral blood. The source of these receptors is a man between 65 and 85 years old who had recovered from COVID-19.

The chain recombines TRBV10-2 with TRBJ2-2; 7 nucleotides match TRBD1. This CDR3 has 14 residues. CDR1 and CDR2 from the germline V gene are WSHSY and SAAADI. V trimming: 3 bases; J trimming: 9 bases; junction bases outside the gene matches: 7. CDR3 in DNA: TGCGCCAGCAGTGATGGGACAGCGAGGTGGGAGCTGTTTTTT. It translates to CASSDGTARWELFF.

The V and J genes are TRBV15 and TRBJ2-2; D call uncertain. Germline assignment: CDR1 LNHNV and CDR2 YYDKDF (reference sequence). This CDR3 has 15 amino acids. The V and J ends lost 3 bases and 3 bases respectively, with 11 bases between them. CDR3 sequence reads: CATSRNPGYTGELFF. The CDR3 DNA reads TGTGCCACCAGCAGGAACCCCGGGTACACCGGGGAGCTGTTTTTT.

The chain combines TRBV24-1 with TRBJ2-3; possibly TRBD1 for D (6 bases). The germline CDR1 and CDR2 sequences are KGHDR and SFDVKD. The CDR3 loop spans 15 amino acids. V was clipped by 1 base and J by 2 bases, with 9 bases between them. CDR3 DNA sequence: TGTGCCACCAGTGATTTTAAGGGGGTCACAGATACGCAGTATTTT. This gives the protein CATSDFKGVTDTQYF.

This clone has a handful of counts. The chain employs TRBV19 and TRBJ2-1; no clear D. The CDR3 sequence is 12 residues long. The ends were cut back, 3 bases at V and 5 bases at J, with 5 bases in the middle. Germline V gives CDR1 LNHDA, CDR2 SQIVND (reference sequence). Written as DNA, the CDR3 is TGTGCCAGTAGTATTAGAAACAATGAGCAGTTCTTC. Protein: CASSIRNNEQFF.

This rearrangement joins TRBV28 to TRBJ2-7; 8 bases fit TRBD2. CDR1 and CDR2 (germline): MDHEN, SYDVKM. V gave up 6 bases and J gave up 5 bases; unmatched junction bases: 9. This CDR3 comprises 14 residues. DNA for the CDR3: TGTGCCAGCAGCCGCGCCGTACTAGCGGACGAGCAGTACTTC. It yields the protein CASSRAVLADEQYF.

This sequence joins TRBV5-4 and TRBJ1-2; TRBD1 agrees at 9 bases. CDR1 SGHNT and CDR2 YYREEE come from the germline V gene (reference sequence). CDR3 length: 15 amino acids. V dropped 5 bases and J dropped 6; count of bases not matched to a gene: 11. The CDR3 protein is CASRYGGTGYDGYTF. The CDR3 bases are TGTGCCAGCAGATATGGCGGGACAGGGTATGATGGCTACACCTTC.

This sequence joins TRBV10-3 and TRBJ1-1; a possible D gene is TRBD1 (6 bases). In germline, CDR1 is ENHRY, CDR2 SYGVKD. This CDR3 comprises 13 residues. The ends were cut back, 3 bases at V and 5 bases at J, with 10 bases in the middle. The CDR3 loop reads CAISDRGWTEAFF. CDR3 DNA sequence: TGTGCCATCAGTGACAGGGGATGGACTGAAGCTTTCTTT.

J is TRBJ1-3 and V is TRBV5-4; D gene ambiguous. The CDR3 covers 13 residues. CDR1 and CDR2 (germline): SGHNT, YYREEE (reference sequence). Deletions cut 0 bases from V and 10 bases from J, with 11 bases between. CDR3 region: CASSLGGGLTIYF. In DNA, the CDR3 is TGTGCCAGCAGCTTGGGAGGCGGGCTAACCATATATTTT.

The chain employs TRBV28 and TRBJ2-7, with 9 positions matching TRBD1. The germline V gene has CDR1 MDHEN and CDR2 SYDVKM. The V segment lost 7 bases and the J segment 1 base; nucleotides outside the gene matches: 11. The length of the CDR3 is 16 residues. CDR3 nucleotides: TGTGCCAGCATTCCCGCGGGGGACAGGGAATCCTACGAGCAGTACTTC. Translation gives CASIPAGDRESYEQYF.

With respect to this clone: The same CDR3 can be traced to other DNA sequences in this sample. The genes are TRBV7-3 and TRBJ1-1; D uncertain. The V and J ends lost 5 bases and 5 bases respectively, with 12 bases between them. Germline V gene data show CDR1 as SGHTA and CDR2 as FQGTGA. This CDR3 comprises 13 residues. The CDR3 loop is CASSTQGGTEAFF. In DNA form, the CDR3 reads TGTGCCAGCAGCACCCAAGGAGGGACTGAAGCTTTCTTT.

In nucleotides, the CDR3 is TGTGCCAGCAGCAAAGCGACCGGGTCCCCCTATAATTCACCCCTCCACTTT. Translating gives CASSKATGSPYNSPLHF. V and J are TRBV21-1 and TRBJ1-6. TRBV21-1 is a documented pseudogene. This CDR3 is built from 17 residues.

The J gene is TRBJ2-5, the V gene TRBV5-6, with TRBD1 matching 9 bases. Looked up from germline, CDR1 is SGHDT and CDR2 is YYEEEE. The CDR3 has 16 residues. Trimming took 3 bases from V and 2 from J; bases not matched to a gene: 8. The CDR3 sequence is CASSWIDRGWQETQYF. In nucleotides, the CDR3 is TGTGCCAGCAGCTGGATAGACAGGGGGTGGCAAGAGACCCAGTACTTC.

A remark on this clone: The junction departs from the called germline gene at one end, perhaps through a read error. The chain links TRBV20-1 to TRBJ1-1; the D gene is possibly TRBD1 (5 bases). Germline CDR1 and CDR2: DFQATT and SNEGSKA (reference sequence). CDR3 length: 11 amino acids. CDR3: CSGRRGAVSFF. As DNA, the CDR3 is TGCAGTGGTAGAAGGGGCGCGGTGTCTTTCTTT.

The CDR3 coding sequence is TGTGCCAGCACCACGACAGATAATCAGCCCCAGCATTTT. Its protein is CASTTTDNQPQHF. The chain is built from TRBV28 and TRBJ1-5, with D perhaps matching TRBD1 (5 bases). Deletions cut 7 bases from V and 4 bases from J, with 11 bases between. This CDR3 contains 13 residues. Germline CDR1 MDHEN, CDR2 SYDVKM.

This clone was counted a few times. V and J are TRBV27 and TRBJ2-1, with 7 bases fitting TRBD2. Germline loops: CDR1 MNHEY, CDR2 SMNVEV (reference sequence). The junction had 6 bases not matched to a gene; V was cut back by 6 bases and J by 10 bases. The CDR3 totals 12 residues. The CDR3 nucleotides read TGTGCCAGCAGCCAGCAGCGGGGAGAGCAGTTCTTC. Protein: CASSQQRGEQFF.

The chain employs TRBV7-9 and TRBJ2-2, with no clear D. This CDR3 contains 12 residues. Germline CDR1 SEHNR, CDR2 FQNEAQ (reference sequence). Trimming pared 1 base from V and 7 bases from J, leaving 4 bases between. CDR3 region: CASSLVNGELFF. Here the CDR3 DNA reads TGTGCCAGCAGCTTAGTCAACGGGGAGCTGTTTTTT.

The chain combines TRBV9 with TRBJ2-5; TRBD2 matches at 13 bases. After removal of 2 bases from V and 5 bases from J, the junction contained 6 bases not matched to a gene. Germline V lookup: CDR1 SGDLS, CDR2 YYNGEE. There are 16 residues in the CDR3. Written as DNA, the CDR3 is TGTGCCAGCAGCGTGGGGGGACTAGCGGGACTGGAGACCCAGTACTTC. This sequence encodes CASSVGGLAGLETQYF.

The table lists this clone with a few counts. V usage is TRBV5-1 and J usage is TRBJ2-5; TRBD2 might be the D (6 bases). CDR3 length: 16 residues. Germline CDR1 is SGHRS and CDR2 is YFSETQ. Trimming stripped 2 bases from V and 5 bases from J, with 19 bases between. The CDR3 sequence is CASSLNPQGRGETQYF. The CDR3 region has the DNA TGCGCCAGCAGCTTAAATCCTCAGGGTCGGGGGGAGACCCAGTACTTC.